This TCR beta chain was documented in a study of T cell clones after liver transplantation (dated by TCRdb to between 2018 and 2021). Turning to the overall study: Samples were obtained from ITN030ST, a randomized trial in which withdrawal of immunosuppression was attempted within 2 years of liver transplantation. Of the eight recipients, three were HCV-positive, while the remaining recipients had been transplanted for non-autoimmune, non-viral indications. Blood samples were taken pre-transplant, pre-randomization before withdrawal, and post-randomization after full withdrawal or failed withdrawal. No induction therapy was given to the subjects, and standard immunosuppression was administered until randomization at 12-24 months post-transplant. Tolerance was defined as complete withdrawal of immunosuppression for at least one year without a rise in liver enzymes beyond twice the upper limit of normal. Donor-reactive T cell clones were identified by TCRbeta sequencing after a pre-transplant mixed lymphocyte reaction and then tracked in post-transplant blood. A cohort of 8 liver transplant recipients was studied, of whom 3 were classified as tolerant and 5 as non-tolerant. As an antigen-independent comparator for donor-reactive sequences, third party-reactive TCRbeta sequences were also identified from pre-transplant MLRs.

Based on the germline V gene, the CDR1 and CDR2 sequences are LGHNA and YNFKEQ. Including cysteine and phenylalanine, the CDR3 has 17 amino acids. CDR3 DNA only is kept here, 51 bases in frame from base 1. For this chain, trimming is 3 bases at the V end and 5 bases at the J end, and the number of junction bases without a gene match is 15. The investigation overall reported the following: In 5 of 8 subjects, circulating donor-reactive CD4 TCRbeta sequences decreased significantly after transplant, regardless of tolerance or HCV status. After accounting for repertoire turnover, donor-reactive detection was significantly reduced in 7 of 8 subjects for CD4 and 8 of 8 for CD8. The decline in donor-reactive sequences exceeded the decline in third party-reactive sequences, suggesting partial antigen-specific deletion that was unrelated to withdrawal success. Low numbers of available donor cells limited the measurable donor-reactive repertoire in two subjects. Without allograft tissue specimens, donor-reactive T cells may have migrated into the graft rather than being deleted. The conclusions were preliminary, being limited by small, heterogeneous patient numbers and by non-standardized post-transplant time points.

Read against the paper, the sample's time point label means: pre-transplant. Unstimulated PBMCs, after thawing, were stained for CD3, CD4 and CD8 and then FACS-sorted into CD3+CD4+ and CD3+CD8+ populations. Each of the 8 studied subjects was randomized to immunosuppression withdrawal. The Qiagen DNeasy Blood and Tissue Kit was used to isolate genomic DNA. High-throughput TCRbeta CDR3 sequencing of frozen genomic DNA was performed by immunoSEQ, including PCR amplification, mapping, bias correction and internal controls. Turning to the authors' computational methods: Only productive rearrangements were retained, with each unique TCRbeta sequence defined by its CDR3 nucleotide sequence together with its V and J gene. For a sequence to be called donor-reactive, it needed a frequency of at least 0.01% and at least 5-fold expansion in CFSE-low cells compared with unstimulated pre-transplant cells. Minimum frequency thresholds were set for each subject based on the unstimulated sample with the lowest template count, ensuring at least 90% detection power. Jensen-Shannon divergence between the top 1000 TCRbeta sequences after and before transplant was used to measure repertoire turnover. Two-sided Fisher's exact tests were used to test for changes in the detection of donor-reactive sequences. TCRdb limited this immuneACCESS table to in-frame rearrangements with V and J called. A share of clones is missing; checked studies link under half to unresolved V genes, and the rest is unexplained. D and trimming come from the DNA, and the V and J calls and clone size come from that table. The sample profile shows tens of thousands of clones; roughly 84% of them were found once. The ten biggest clones cover approximately 8.5% of the sample.

As concerns this clone: This receptor's antigen is unknown. Base qualities are missing; no much larger clone stands one base away.

The rearrangement combines TRBV4-2 with TRBJ2-7, with 8 junctional bases fitting TRBD1. The sequences come from CD4+ T cells from blood, collected before liver transplant. This clonotype was sampled from a human donor who received a liver transplant. The CDR3 is CASSHLRAQGQANEQYF. The nucleotide sequence reads TGTGCCAGCAGCCACCTAAGGGCGCAGGGACAGGCAAACGAGCAGTACTTC.